Sequencing of this TCR beta chain was carried out in a study of spatial heterogeneity in lung cancer. The time point here: sample taken at primary tumor resection. Patients with untreated early-stage non-small cell lung cancer, numbering 72, were the donors. Germline V gene data show CDR1 as SGDLS and CDR2 as YYNGEE. Trimming left V 0 bases short and J 0 bases short, with 6 bases between. The CDR3 extends over 14 amino acids. A unique molecular identifier was attached to every TCR cDNA molecule. TCRdb passed the 5' RACE reads through MiXCR, listing each CDR3 protein once. Of 35,000 to 40,000 distinct CDR3 sequences listed, 6.5% to 9% are singletons. This clonotype was counted ten times or more.

The sequence derives from a female donor with early-stage non-small cell lung cancer. The sample consisted of PBMCs, taken at surgery. This chain joins TRBV9 and TRBJ1-1; D possibly corresponds to TRBD1 (6 bases). The DNA of the CDR3 is TGTGCCAGCAGCGTAGGACAGGTGAACACTGAAGCTTTCTTT. Translation gives CASSVGQVNTEAFF. The full variable domain, rest sourced from reference TRBV9 and TRBJ1-1, is DSGVTQTPKHLITATGQRVTLRCSPRSGDLSVYWYQQSLDQGLQFLIQYYNGEERAKGNILERFSAQQFPDLHSELNLSSLELGDSALYFCASSVGQVNTEAFFGQGTRLTVV.